This T cell receptor (beta chain) was retrieved from a study of blood T cell repertoires in COVID-19. For the study at large: The study drew acute and convalescent COVID-19 samples from the United States, Italy and Spain. T cells, B-cell-depleted T cells, or PBMCs provided the cDNA or gDNA that served as material.

This clone was seen a single time. As originally analysed: Amplified reference gene primers provided the basis for estimating nucleated cell counts. Sequencing was performed with immunoSEQ multiplex PCR; in TCRdb, only in-frame clones are kept and a portion is missing. V and J calls and clone size follow that table, whereas D and trimming were derived from the DNA. The repertoire consists of over 130,000 clones, with around 90% occurring once and the leading ten covering approximately 9.9%. J lost 10 bases, V lost 3 bases, and 11 bases had no gene match. The CDR3 covers 16 residues. CDR1 SGHAT and CDR2 FQNNGV come from the germline V gene.

The chain combines TRBV11-2 with TRBJ2-1, with 11 positions matching TRBD2. The receptor comes from an elderly woman with acute or convalescent COVID-19. The specimen was peripheral blood. The CDR3 region is CASSFSLTSGGWEQFF. The DNA for the CDR3 is TGTGCCAGCAGCTTCTCCTTAACTAGCGGGGGCTGGGAGCAGTTCTTC.